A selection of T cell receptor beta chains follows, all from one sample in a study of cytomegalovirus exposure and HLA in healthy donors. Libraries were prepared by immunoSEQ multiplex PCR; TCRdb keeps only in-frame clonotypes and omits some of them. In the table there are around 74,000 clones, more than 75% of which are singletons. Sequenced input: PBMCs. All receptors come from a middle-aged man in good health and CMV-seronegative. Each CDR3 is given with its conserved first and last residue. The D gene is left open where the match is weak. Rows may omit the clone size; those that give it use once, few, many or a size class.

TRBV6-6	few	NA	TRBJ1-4	CASGRGGSTNEKLFF	TGTGCCAGCGGGAGGGGCGGATCAACTAATGAAAAACTGTTTTTT
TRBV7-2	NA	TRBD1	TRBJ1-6	CASSLPPGQSSYNSPLHF	TGTGCCAGCAGCTTGCCTCCGGGACAGAGCTCCTATAATTCACCCCTCCACTTT
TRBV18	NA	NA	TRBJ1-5	CASSPPNRANQPQHF	TGTGCCAGCTCACCACCTAACAGGGCCAATCAGCCCCAGCATTTT
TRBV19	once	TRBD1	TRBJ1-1	CASSMRDRRTEAFF	TGTGCCAGTAGTATGAGGGACAGACGCACTGAAGCTTTCTTT
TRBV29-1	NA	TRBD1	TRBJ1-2	CSVQRGQGLSANYGYTF	TGCAGCGTTCAGAGAGGACAGGGACTCTCAGCTAACTATGGCTACACCTTC
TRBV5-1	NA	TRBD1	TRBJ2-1	CASSEHPGTGDNEQFF	TGCGCCAGCAGCGAACACCCCGGGACAGGGGACAATGAGCAGTTCTTC
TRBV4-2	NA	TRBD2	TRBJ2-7	CASSLGTSGAYEQYF	TGTGCCAGCAGCCTCGGAACTAGCGGAGCCTACGAGCAGTACTTC
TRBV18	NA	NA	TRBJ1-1	CASSPPAGGNTEAFF	TGTGCCAGCTCACCACCGGCGGGAGGGAACACTGAAGCTTTCTTT
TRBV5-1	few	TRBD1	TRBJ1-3	CASSPLQGITGNTIYF	TGCGCCAGCAGCCCCTTACAGGGGATTACTGGAAACACCATATATTTT
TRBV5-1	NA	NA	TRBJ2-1	CASSLATSGNEQFF	TGCGCCAGCAGCTTGGCAACCTCAGGAAATGAGCAGTTCTTC
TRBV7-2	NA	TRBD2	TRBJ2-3	CASSLSLTGGLSTDTQYF	TGTGCCAGCAGCCTAAGCCTTACGGGGGGACTGAGCACAGATACGCAGTATTTT
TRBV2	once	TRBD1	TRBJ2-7	CASSETIRDSEQYF	TGTGCCAGCAGTGAGACTATCCGGGACAGCGAGCAGTACTTC
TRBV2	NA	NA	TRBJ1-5	CASTSSEQRNQPQHF	TGTGCCAGCACCTCAAGTGAACAGCGCAATCAGCCCCAGCATTTT
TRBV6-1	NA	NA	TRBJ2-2	CASSEDRLSSVTGELFF	TGTGCCAGCAGTGAAGATCGACTCTCTTCAGTCACCGGGGAGCTGTTTTTT
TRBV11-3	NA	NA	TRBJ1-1	CASSLEAGTEAFF	TGTGCCAGCAGCTTAGAGGCAGGCACTGAAGCTTTCTTT
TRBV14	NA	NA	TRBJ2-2	CASSQTGFGELFF	TGTGCCAGCAGTCAAACAGGGTTCGGGGAGCTGTTTTTT
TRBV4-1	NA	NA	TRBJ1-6	CASSLLSQPLHF	TGCGCCAGCAGCCTTCTCTCTCAGCCCCTCCACTTT
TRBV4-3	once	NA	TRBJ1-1	CASSQEVVGHTGRDTEAFF	TGCGCCAGCAGCCAAGAAGTCGTCGGACACACCGGTCGAGACACTGAAGCTTTCTTT
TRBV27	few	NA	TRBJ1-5	CASSYRVSNQPQHF	TGTGCCAGCAGCTACAGGGTTAGCAATCAGCCCCAGCATTTT
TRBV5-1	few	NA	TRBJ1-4	CASSLQQNEKLFF	TGCGCCAGCAGCTTGCAACAGAATGAAAAACTGTTTTTT
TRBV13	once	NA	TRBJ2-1	CASNPVSSYNEQFF	TGTGCCAGCAATCCGGTGAGCTCCTACAATGAGCAGTTCTTC
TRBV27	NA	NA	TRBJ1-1	CASSLRARTEAFF	TGTGCCAGCAGTCTCCGCGCCCGGACTGAAGCTTTCTTT
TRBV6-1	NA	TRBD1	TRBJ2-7	CASRPGQGYEQYF	TGTGCCAGCAGACCGGGACAGGGTTACGAGCAGTACTTC
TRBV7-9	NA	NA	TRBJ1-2	CASSFGGEIDGYTF	TGTGCCAGCAGCTTTGGGGGGGAAATCGATGGCTACACCTTC
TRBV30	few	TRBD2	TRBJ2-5	CAWRVAGAQETQYF	TGTGCCTGGAGGGTAGCGGGCGCTCAAGAGACCCAGTACTTC
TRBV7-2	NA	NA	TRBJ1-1	CASSLPPRGWSEQAFF	TGTGCCAGCAGCTTACCCCCACGGGGTTGGAGCGAGCAAGCTTTCTTT
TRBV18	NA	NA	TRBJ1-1	CASSPSSGGRTEAFF	TGTGCCAGCTCACCGTCGAGCGGGGGTCGCACTGAAGCTTTCTTT
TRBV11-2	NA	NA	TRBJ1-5	CASSPRGYNQPQHF	TGTGCCAGCAGCCCAAGGGGGTACAATCAGCCCCAGCATTTT
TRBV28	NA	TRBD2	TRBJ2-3	CASSPYPGGAPDTQYF	TGTGCCAGCAGTCCCTACCCCGGGGGGGCCCCAGATACGCAGTATTTT
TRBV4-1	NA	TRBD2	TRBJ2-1	CASSPLAGAGGNEQFF	TGCGCCAGCAGCCCCTTAGCGGGGGCCGGGGGAAATGAGCAGTTCTTC
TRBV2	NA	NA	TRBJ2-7	CASSEGPGAYEQYF	TGTGCCAGCAGTGAAGGCCCAGGGGCCTACGAGCAGTACTTC
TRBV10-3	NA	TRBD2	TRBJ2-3	CAISESGRGGKDTQYF	TGTGCCATCAGTGAGTCGGGGCGGGGGGGCAAAGATACGCAGTATTTT
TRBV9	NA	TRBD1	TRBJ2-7	CASSTSSGQKDEQYF	TGTGCCAGCAGCACATCTTCGGGACAGAAAGACGAGCAGTACTTC
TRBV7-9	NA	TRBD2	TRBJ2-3	CASSSWTSGGQDTQYF	TGTGCCAGCAGCTCCTGGACTAGCGGGGGGCAAGATACGCAGTATTTT
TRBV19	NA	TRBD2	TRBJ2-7	CASSPMWAGGSYEQYF	TGTGCCAGTAGCCCAATGTGGGCGGGGGGCTCCTACGAGCAGTACTTC
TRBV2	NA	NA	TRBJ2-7	CASKLSPQPLWSEQYF	TGTGCCAGCAAGCTTTCCCCGCAGCCCCTTTGGAGCGAGCAGTACTTC
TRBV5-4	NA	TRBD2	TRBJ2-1	CASSWGRGGQYNEQFF	TGTGCCAGCAGCTGGGGACGGGGGGGCCAGTACAATGAGCAGTTCTTC
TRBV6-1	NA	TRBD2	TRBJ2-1	CASRGLGGNEQFF	TGTGCCAGCAGGGGACTAGGAGGGAATGAGCAGTTCTTC
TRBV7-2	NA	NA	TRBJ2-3	CASSLGTVTDTQYF	TGTGCCAGCAGCTTAGGGACAGTCACAGATACGCAGTATTTT
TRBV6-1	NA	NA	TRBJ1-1	CASQVNTEAFF	TGTGCCAGCCAGGTAAACACTGAAGCTTTCTTT
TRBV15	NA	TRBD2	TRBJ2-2	CATSLGLAANTGELFF	TGTGCCACCAGTCTTGGACTAGCGGCGAACACCGGGGAGCTGTTTTTT
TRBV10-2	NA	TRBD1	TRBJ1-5	CASRAWDRGNQPQHF	TGCGCCAGCAGGGCTTGGGACAGGGGGAATCAGCCCCAGCATTTT
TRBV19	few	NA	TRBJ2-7	CASSRQGNYHEQYF	TGTGCCAGTAGTAGGCAGGGGAATTACCACGAGCAGTACTTC
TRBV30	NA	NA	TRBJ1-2	CAWSAARSYGYTF	TGTGCCTGGAGTGCCGCCCGGAGCTATGGCTACACCTTC
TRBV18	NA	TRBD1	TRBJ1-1	CASSPTGGDTEAFF	TGTGCCAGCTCACCGACAGGGGGGGACACTGAAGCTTTCTTT
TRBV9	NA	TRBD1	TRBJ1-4	CASSTWDRGYYEKLFF	TGTGCCAGCAGCACATGGGACAGGGGATATTATGAAAAACTGTTTTTT
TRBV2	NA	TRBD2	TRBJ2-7	CASRVAGLAGPSYEQYF	TGTGCCAGCAGAGTAGCGGGACTAGCGGGGCCCTCCTACGAGCAGTACTTC
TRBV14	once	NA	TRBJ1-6	CASSQAPSISPLHF	TGTGCCAGCAGCCAGGCCCCCTCGATTTCACCCCTCCACTTT
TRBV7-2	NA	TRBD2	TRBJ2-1	CATLRPSGGPLGEQFF	TGTGCCACCCTTCGGCCTAGCGGGGGGCCCCTCGGTGAGCAGTTCTTC
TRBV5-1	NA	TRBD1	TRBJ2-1	CASSLADRVNEQFF	TGCGCCAGCAGCTTGGCGGACAGGGTGAATGAGCAGTTCTTC
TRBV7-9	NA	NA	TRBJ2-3	CASSSPAGHTDTQYF	TGTGCCAGCAGTTCACCTGCAGGGCACACAGATACGCAGTATTTT
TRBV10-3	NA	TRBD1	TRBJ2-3	CATRDRGPGDTQYF	TGTGCCACCCGGGACAGGGGGCCAGGAGATACGCAGTATTTT
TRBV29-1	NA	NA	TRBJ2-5	CSVAGIGGAETQYF	TGCAGCGTTGCCGGGATTGGGGGCGCCGAGACCCAGTACTTC
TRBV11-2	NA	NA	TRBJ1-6	CASSLTGSYNSPLHF	TGTGCCAGCAGCTTGACAGGCTCCTATAATTCACCCCTCCACTTT
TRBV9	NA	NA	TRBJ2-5	CASSSGGRQETQYF	TGTGCCAGCAGCTCCGGCGGCCGGCAAGAGACCCAGTACTTC
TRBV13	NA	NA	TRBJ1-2	CASSTDPTRGGKYGYTF	TGTGCCAGCAGCACGGATCCGACCAGGGGCGGTAAATATGGCTACACCTTC